Shown below are 24 T cell receptor beta chains from a single sample sequenced in a study of blood T cell repertoires in COVID-19. Sequenced by immunoSEQ multiplex PCR; TCRdb stores in-frame clones only, minus some. The sample consists of 210,000 or so clones, around 85% of them appearing once. Sequencing input: PBMCs or T cells enriched from blood (not recorded which). Every receptor here comes from a woman aged 50 to 60 in a cohort exposed to, infected with or recovered from COVID-19 (not recorded which).

The chain joins TRBV4-2 to TRBJ2-1, with 8 bases aligning to TRBD2. From germline, CDR1 is LGHNA and CDR2 YNFKEQ. The V and J ends lost 4 bases and 1 base, in that order; junction bases with no gene match: 6. The CDR3 sequence is 16 residues long. The CDR3 here is CASSPYGGVSYNEQFF. Written as DNA, the CDR3 is TGTGCCAGCAGCCCCTACGGGGGGGTATCCTACAATGAGCAGTTCTTC.

This rearrangement joins TRBV7-2 to TRBJ1-2; 9 bases agree with TRBD1. Trimming removed 3 bases from V and 4 bases from J; junction bases left unmatched: 6. Germline CDR1 SGHTA, CDR2 FQGNSA. The CDR3 contains 15 residues. The DNA for the CDR3 is TGTGCCAGCAGCTTCCGGGACAGGGATCGCTATGGCTACACCTTC. Amino acids: CASSFRDRDRYGYTF.

J is TRBJ1-5 and V is TRBV3-1 (or the pseudogene TRBV3-2), with D perhaps matching TRBD1 (6 bases). Between the trimmed V and J ends, which lost 1 base and 6 bases, there was a span of 10 bases. Germline V CDR1 and CDR2: LGHDT, YNNKEL (reference sequence). There are 14 residues in the CDR3. This CDR3 reads CASSQAGAGQPQHF. CDR3 coding DNA: TGTGCCAGCAGCCAAGCAGGGGCGGGTCAGCCCCAGCATTTT.

The V gene is TRBV18, the J gene TRBJ1-3; D not certain. The CDR3 is made up of 15 amino acids. Between the trimmed V and J ends, which lost 0 bases and 5 bases, there was a span of 11 bases. CDR1 and CDR2 (germline): KGHSH, LQKENI. CDR3 coding DNA: TGTGCCAGCTCACCACCGTCACAGACCCGAAACACCATATATTTT. Translating gives CASSPPSQTRNTIYF.

This chain joins TRBV18 and TRBJ1-2; the D gene is possibly TRBD1 (6 bases). This CDR3 region has 14 residues. Germline loops: CDR1 KGHSH, CDR2 LQKENI. V was trimmed by 0 bases and J by 4 bases, leaving 9 bases between them. The CDR3, as DNA: TGTGCCAGCTCACCACCCACAGGGATCTATGGCTACACCTTC. Protein product: CASSPPTGIYGYTF.

The chain recombines TRBV12-3 or TRBV12-4 with TRBJ2-7; perhaps TRBD1 as D (6 bases). The CDR3 spans 13 residues. Trimming removed 4 bases from V and 6 bases from J, with 13 bases in between. The CDR3 region has the DNA TGTGCCAGCAGTTCCCAACAGGGATCCGAGCAGTACTTC. Amino acid sequence: CASSSQQGSEQYF.

The V and J genes are TRBV6-5 and TRBJ1-1; D is unresolved. Germline values: CDR1 MNHEY, CDR2 SVGAGI. The CDR3 runs to 14 residues. Trimming pared 2 bases from V and 4 bases from J, leaving 11 bases between. The CDR3 protein is CASSYTFRGTEAFF. CDR3 coding DNA: TGTGCCAGCAGTTACACCTTCCGGGGCACTGAAGCTTTCTTT.

There are a few counts of this clone. This chain joins TRBV7-2 and TRBJ1-4; TRBD1 agrees at 7 bases. V lost 7 bases to trimming and J lost 5 bases; unmatched junction nucleotides: 10. Germline V gene lookup returns CDR1 SGHTA and CDR2 FQGNSA. This CDR3 region has 15 residues. The CDR3: CASTNPGTVNEKLFF. CDR3 in DNA: TGTGCCAGCACTAACCCCGGGACAGTAAATGAAAAACTGTTTTTT.

The rearrangement links TRBV12-5 to TRBJ1-1; no definite D call. Trimming pared 1 base from V and 0 bases from J, leaving 9 bases between. The length of the CDR3 is 15 residues. Germline V CDR1 and CDR2: LGHNT, FRNRAP. In DNA, the CDR3 is TGTGCTAGTGGTTTGGAAGGACTGATGAACACTGAAGCTTTCTTT. Protein sequence: CASGLEGLMNTEAFF.

This clone was detected only once. The V gene is TRBV13, the J gene TRBJ1-2; TRBD1 might be the D (5 bases). CDR1 and CDR2 (germline): PRHDT, FYEKMQ (reference sequence). CDR3 length equals 17 residues. Trimming took 0 bases from V and 4 from J, leaving 18 bases between them. Here the CDR3 reads CASSLGLRQPGPYGYTF. For the CDR3, the DNA is TGTGCCAGCAGCTTAGGCCTCCGACAGCCAGGTCCCTATGGCTACACCTTC.

This chain links TRBV5-1 with TRBJ2-5; 15 bases line up with TRBD2. Germline V gene lookup returns CDR1 SGHRS and CDR2 YFSETQ. Losses at the gene ends were 3 bases for V and 4 bases for J; bases not matched to a gene: 4. The CDR3 has 16 residues. The CDR3, as DNA: TGCGCCAGCAGCTCCCGGACTAGCGGGGGGGCAGAGACCCAGTACTTC. As protein: CASSSRTSGGAETQYF.

This clone turned up a few times. V gene TRBV19 combines with J gene TRBJ2-2, with D perhaps matching TRBD1 (6 bases). V was shortened by 5 bases and J by 6 bases, with 10 bases between the two germline ends. Per the germline V gene, CDR1 is LNHDA and CDR2 is SQIVND (reference sequence). The CDR3 has 13 amino acids. The CDR3 DNA reads TGTGCCAGTAGTCTACAGGGCTCCGGGGAGCTGTTTTTT. Its translation is CASSLQGSGELFF.

The chain has TRBV2 and TRBJ1-1; no reliable D call. V lost 6 bases and J 3 bases, leaving 14 bases between the germline ends. The CDR3 totals 14 residues. Germline assignment: CDR1 SNHLY and CDR2 FYNNEI. CDR3 DNA sequence: TGTGCCAGCAGGGTACTCCCGTTTGACACTGAAGCTTTCTTT. Translating it yields CASRVLPFDTEAFF.

J is TRBJ2-3 and V is TRBV20-1; 12 bases agree with TRBD2. J lost 0 bases, V lost 3 bases, and 1 base had no gene match. Germline CDR1 DFQATT, CDR2 SNEGSKA (reference sequence). CDR3 length equals 15 residues. The chain's CDR3 is CSASGTSGSTDTQYF. The CDR3 nucleotides are TGCAGTGCTAGTGGGACTAGCGGGAGCACAGATACGCAGTATTTT.

The chain combines TRBV9 with TRBJ2-1, with 12 bases that match TRBD2. CDR1 SGDLS and CDR2 YYNGEE come from the germline V gene. There are 14 residues in the CDR3. V shed 3 bases, J shed 12 bases, and the junction held 7 bases outside the gene matches. Here the CDR3 reads CASSAPSGGALQFF. CDR3 coding DNA: TGTGCCAGCAGCGCCCCTAGCGGGGGGGCCTTGCAGTTCTTC.

The V and J genes are TRBV18 and TRBJ1-1; 9 nucleotides agree with TRBD1. Looked up from germline, CDR1 is KGHSH and CDR2 is LQKENI. CDR3 length: 16 amino acids. Trimming took 4 bases from V and 3 from J; bases not matched to a gene: 9. The CDR3 spells CASSLSQGAWDTEAFF. The CDR3 DNA reads TGTGCCAGCTCACTATCACAGGGGGCCTGGGACACTGAAGCTTTCTTT.

The rearrangement links TRBV7-6 to TRBJ2-1; 9 bases match TRBD1. Trimming at V came to 3 bases and at J to 7 bases, leaving 7 bases not matched to a gene. The CDR3 runs 15 residues. CDR1 is SGHVS, CDR2 FNYEAQ, per germline. The CDR3 sequence is CASSLGQGPLNEQFF. As DNA, the CDR3 is TGTGCCAGCAGCTTGGGACAGGGCCCGTTGAATGAGCAGTTCTTC.

The chain employs TRBV24-1 and TRBJ2-2, with D perhaps matching TRBD2 (6 bases). V lost 9 bases and J 3 bases, leaving 10 bases between the germline ends. Germline CDR1 KGHDR, CDR2 SFDVKD. The CDR3 has 13 residues. The CDR3 nucleotides are TGTGCCACCGGAGGGCTCCACACCGGGGAGCTGTTTTTT. Protein product: CATGGLHTGELFF.

The rearrangement uses TRBV6-2 or TRBV6-3 and TRBJ2-2; 12 bases are a match to TRBD1. The CDR3 runs to 16 residues. The germline CDR1 and CDR2 sequences are MNHEY and SVGEGT. Trimming removed 5 bases from V and 6 bases from J; junction bases left unmatched: 7. The CDR3 spells CASSPPGTGGPGELFF. The DNA of the CDR3 is TGTGCCAGCAGTCCCCCCGGGACAGGGGGCCCCGGGGAGCTGTTTTTT.

The rearrangement joins TRBV24-1 to TRBJ2-3; D unresolved. CDR3 length equals 14 residues. Between the trimmed V and J ends, which lost 9 bases and 1 base, there was a span of 13 bases. The germline V gene encodes CDR1 KGHDR and CDR2 SFDVKD. The DNA of the CDR3 is TGTGCCACCGGTGTGGCAGTCGGCACAGATACGCAGTATTTT. This codes for CATGVAVGTDTQYF.

The chain uses TRBV11-2 and TRBJ2-1; D is possibly TRBD2 (5 bases). V was shortened by 4 bases and J by 0 bases, with 10 bases between the two germline ends. Germline CDR1 SGHAT, CDR2 FQNNGV. There are 15 residues in the CDR3. The CDR3 region is CASSSLGSSYNEQFF. Here the CDR3 DNA reads TGTGCCAGCAGCTCCCTAGGGAGCTCCTACAATGAGCAGTTCTTC. Drawing the rest from reference TRBV11-2 and TRBJ2-1, the complete variable domain is EAGVAQSPRYKIIEKRQSVAFWCNPISGHATLYWYQQILGQGPKLLIQFQNNGVVDDSQLPKDRFSAERLKGVDSTLKIQPAKLEDSAVYLCASSSLGSSYNEQFFGPGTRLTVL.

This chain uses TRBV10-2 with TRBJ1-5; D possibly corresponds to TRBD1 (5 bases). The germline V and J ends were trimmed by 2 bases and 1 base, with 9 bases remaining between them. Germline assignment: CDR1 WSHSY and CDR2 SAAADI. The CDR3 is made up of 15 amino acids. CDR3 sequence reads: CASSEGGLSNQPQHF. The CDR3 bases are TGCGCCAGCAGTGAGGGGGGGTTGAGCAATCAGCCCCAGCATTTT.

The CDR3 DNA follows: TGTGCCTGGAGTAAGGGACTCGGAAGCACAGATACGCAGTATTTT. Its translation: CAWSKGLGSTDTQYF. The chain combines TRBV30 with TRBJ2-3; D is possibly TRBD2 (6 bases). Trimming took 2 bases from V and 0 from J, leaving 12 bases between them. The germline V gene encodes CDR1 GTSNPN and CDR2 SVGIG (reference sequence). The CDR3 covers 15 residues.

The genes are TRBV4-2 and TRBJ1-1; D is possibly TRBD1 (6 bases). The germline CDR1 and CDR2 sequences are LGHNA and YNFKEQ. V was trimmed by 2 bases and J by 1 base, leaving 8 bases between them. This CDR3 spans 14 amino acids. CDR3 in amino acids: CASSQPQGNTEAFF. The CDR3, as DNA: TGTGCCAGCAGCCAACCACAGGGGAACACTGAAGCTTTCTTT.